Listed below are T cell receptor beta chains from one sample, sequenced in a study of identical twins. MiXCR was run by TCRdb on the 5' RACE reads, yielding one entry per CDR3 protein. The sample shows 1,800,000 or so distinct CDR3 sequences, around 33% of them seen only once. The specimen sequenced was cord blood. The receptor set was obtained from a newborn girl in good health. The CDR3 runs from the conserved cysteine through the conserved F or W. D genes are given only for firm matches. Clone size is shown for a subset of rows, as once, few, many or a class of expanded clone.

v_call: TRBV27
j_call: TRBJ1-2
cdr3_length: 15
d_call: .
clone_size: many
cdr3_aa: CASSPEAGEIYGYTF
cdr3_nt: TGTGCCAGCAGCCCCGAGGCGGGGGAAATCTATGGCTACACCTTC

v_call: TRBV7-2
j_call: TRBJ1-1
cdr3_length: 13
d_call: .
clone_size: .
cdr3_aa: CASSLGRDAEAFF
cdr3_nt: TGTGCCAGCAGCTTAGGACGGGACGCTGAAGCTTTCTTT

v_call: TRBV20-1
j_call: TRBJ2-1
cdr3_length: 16
d_call: .
clone_size: .
cdr3_aa: CGARDVGGRTYNEQFF
cdr3_nt: TGCGGTGCTAGAGATGTGGGGGGCCGCACCTACAATGAGCAGTTCTTC

v_call: TRBV12-3/TRBV12-4
j_call: TRBJ2-7
cdr3_length: 13
d_call: .
clone_size: few
cdr3_aa: CASSFPGTHEQYF
cdr3_nt: TGTGCCAGCAGTTTTCCCGGGACTCACGAGCAGTACTTC

v_call: TRBV12-3/TRBV12-4
j_call: TRBJ2-7
cdr3_length: 13
d_call: TRBD1
clone_size: few
cdr3_aa: CASSLRGQGEQYF
cdr3_nt: TGTGCCAGCAGTTTAAGGGGGCAAGGGGAGCAGTACTTC

v_call: TRBV6-2/TRBV6-3
j_call: TRBJ2-7
cdr3_length: 16
d_call: .
clone_size: .
cdr3_aa: CASSLLGAFSYNEQYF
cdr3_nt: TGTGCCAGCAGTCTCTTGGGAGCGTTCTCCTACAATGAGCAGTACTTC

v_call: TRBV7-2
j_call: TRBJ1-1
cdr3_length: 13
d_call: .
clone_size: few
cdr3_aa: CASSLAMGVGAFF
cdr3_nt: TGTGCCAGCAGCTTAGCGATGGGGGTAGGAGCTTTCTTT

v_call: TRBV20-1
j_call: TRBJ2-1
cdr3_length: 16
d_call: TRBD2
clone_size: .
cdr3_aa: CSASKSGLAYMDEQFF
cdr3_nt: TGCAGTGCTAGTAAGTCGGGACTAGCCTATATGGATGAGCAGTTCTTC

v_call: TRBV11-2
j_call: TRBJ2-1
cdr3_length: 14
d_call: .
clone_size: .
cdr3_aa: CASSLDPRTNEQFF
cdr3_nt: TGTGCCAGCAGCTTAGACCCTCGGACGAATGAGCAGTTCTTC

v_call: TRBV5-1
j_call: TRBJ2-7
cdr3_length: 18
d_call: TRBD1
clone_size: few
cdr3_aa: CASSLPGQGPQRHYEQYF
cdr3_nt: TGCGCCAGCAGCTTGCCCGGACAGGGTCCACAGCGACACTACGAGCAGTACTTC

v_call: TRBV11-2
j_call: TRBJ2-5
cdr3_length: 16
d_call: TRBD2
clone_size: .
cdr3_aa: CASSYTSAGGRETQYF
cdr3_nt: TGTGCCAGCAGCTATACTAGCGCCGGAGGAAGGGAGACCCAGTACTTC

v_call: TRBV9
j_call: TRBJ1-2
cdr3_length: 16
d_call: .
clone_size: few
cdr3_aa: CASSVAPLLDTYGYTF
cdr3_nt: TGTGCCAGCAGCGTAGCGCCCCTACTGGATACCTATGGCTACACCTTC

v_call: TRBV28
j_call: TRBJ2-7
cdr3_length: 13
d_call: .
clone_size: many
cdr3_aa: CASKGQPTYEQYF
cdr3_nt: TGTGCCAGCAAAGGACAGCCTACCTACGAGCAGTACTTC

v_call: TRBV3-1
j_call: TRBJ2-7
cdr3_length: 14
d_call: .
clone_size: many
cdr3_aa: CASSQDVGSYEQYF
cdr3_nt: TGTGCCAGCAGCCAAGATGTAGGGTCCTACGAGCAGTACTTC

v_call: TRBV20-1
j_call: TRBJ2-1
cdr3_length: 14
d_call: .
clone_size: few
cdr3_aa: CSAQWSGGSDEQFF
cdr3_nt: TGCAGTGCTCAGTGGTCCGGGGGCTCCGATGAGCAGTTCTTC

v_call: TRBV2
j_call: TRBJ2-4
cdr3_length: 15
d_call: .
clone_size: .
cdr3_aa: CASNSDSLAKNIQYF
cdr3_nt: TGTGCCAGTAACTCAGACTCCTTAGCCAAAAACATTCAGTACTTC

v_call: TRBV20-1
j_call: TRBJ2-3
cdr3_length: 13
d_call: .
clone_size: .
cdr3_aa: CSVRGMDTDTQYF
cdr3_nt: TGCAGTGTCAGGGGAATGGACACAGATACGCAGTATTTT

v_call: TRBV5-1
j_call: TRBJ1-2
cdr3_length: 14
d_call: .
clone_size: few
cdr3_aa: CASSLGPTEDGYTF
cdr3_nt: TGCGCCAGCAGCTTGGGCCCGACAGAGGATGGTTACACCTTC

v_call: TRBV29-1
j_call: TRBJ2-1
cdr3_length: 14
d_call: .
clone_size: .
cdr3_aa: CSVLDGASYNEQFF
cdr3_nt: TGCAGCGTCTTAGACGGTGCCTCCTACAATGAGCAGTTCTTC

v_call: TRBV6-2/TRBV6-3
j_call: TRBJ2-7
cdr3_length: 15
d_call: TRBD2
clone_size: few
cdr3_aa: CASRMASGTSYEQYF
cdr3_nt: TGTGCCAGCAGAATGGCTAGCGGCACCTCCTACGAGCAGTACTTC

v_call: TRBV19
j_call: TRBJ2-4
cdr3_length: 15
d_call: .
clone_size: .
cdr3_aa: CASSITSLAKNIQYF
cdr3_nt: TGTGCCAGTAGTATAACTAGCTTAGCCAAAAACATTCAGTACTTC

v_call: TRBV30
j_call: TRBJ1-2
cdr3_length: 12
d_call: .
clone_size: .
cdr3_aa: CAWSVFQGGYTF
cdr3_nt: TGTGCCTGGAGTGTTTTTCAGGGTGGCTACACCTTC

v_call: TRBV18
j_call: TRBJ1-1
cdr3_length: 14
d_call: TRBD1
clone_size: .
cdr3_aa: CASSQGAQATEAFF
cdr3_nt: TGTGCCAGCTCACAGGGGGCGCAGGCCACTGAAGCTTTCTTT

v_call: TRBV7-9
j_call: TRBJ1-2
cdr3_length: 13
d_call: .
clone_size: .
cdr3_aa: CASLEGSNYGYTF
cdr3_nt: TGTGCCAGCCTGGAGGGCTCTAACTATGGCTACACCTTC

v_call: TRBV6-1
j_call: TRBJ1-5
cdr3_length: 13
d_call: TRBD1
clone_size: many
cdr3_aa: CASSDRGLQPQHF
cdr3_nt: TGTGCCAGCAGTGACAGGGGGCTTCAGCCCCAGCATTTT

v_call: TRBV7-6
j_call: TRBJ1-2
cdr3_length: 13
d_call: .
clone_size: few
cdr3_aa: CASSLAESYGYTF
cdr3_nt: TGTGCCAGCAGCTTAGCGGAATCCTATGGCTACACCTTC

v_call: TRBV28
j_call: TRBJ1-4
cdr3_length: 14
d_call: TRBD1
clone_size: .
cdr3_aa: CASSFHRGREKLFF
cdr3_nt: TGTGCCAGCAGTTTTCACAGGGGGCGTGAAAAACTGTTTTTT

v_call: TRBV6-1
j_call: TRBJ1-6
cdr3_length: 13
d_call: TRBD1
clone_size: .
cdr3_aa: CASPGQKVSPLHF
cdr3_nt: TGTGCCAGCCCGGGACAGAAAGTATCACCCCTCCACTTT

v_call: TRBV7-9
j_call: TRBJ2-7
cdr3_length: 13
d_call: .
clone_size: .
cdr3_aa: CASSSRVIHEQYF
cdr3_nt: TGTGCCAGCAGCTCCAGGGTAATCCACGAGCAGTACTTC

v_call: TRBV20-1
j_call: TRBJ2-7
cdr3_length: 16
d_call: .
clone_size: once
cdr3_aa: CSAREDGSLSYSEQYF
cdr3_nt: TGCAGTGCTAGAGAGGATGGAAGTCTCTCCTACAGTGAGCAGTACTTC

v_call: TRBV5-1
j_call: TRBJ1-2
cdr3_length: 13
d_call: .
clone_size: few
cdr3_aa: CASSLEGGQGYTF
cdr3_nt: TGCGCCAGCAGCTTGGAGGGGGGTCAGGGCTACACCTTC

v_call: TRBV6-1
j_call: TRBJ1-2
cdr3_length: 15
d_call: .
clone_size: .
cdr3_aa: CASSDLRLGVKGYTF
cdr3_nt: TGTGCCAGCAGTGATCTCAGATTAGGCGTAAAGGGCTACACCTTC

v_call: TRBV18
j_call: TRBJ1-4
cdr3_length: 14
d_call: .
clone_size: .
cdr3_aa: CASSPRVQGEKLFF
cdr3_nt: TGTGCCAGCTCACCAAGGGTCCAGGGTGAAAAACTGTTTTTT

v_call: TRBV11-2
j_call: TRBJ1-2
cdr3_length: 16
d_call: .
clone_size: .
cdr3_aa: CASSRIGQESNYGYTF
cdr3_nt: TGTGCCAGCAGCCGAATAGGGCAGGAATCTAACTATGGCTACACCTTC

v_call: TRBV15
j_call: TRBJ2-5
cdr3_length: 14
d_call: .
clone_size: few
cdr3_aa: CATSRDSPQETQYF
cdr3_nt: TGTGCCACCAGCAGAGATAGCCCGCAAGAGACCCAGTACTTC

v_call: TRBV5-1
j_call: TRBJ2-1
cdr3_length: 14
d_call: .
clone_size: .
cdr3_aa: CASSYLSRSYEQFF
cdr3_nt: TGCGCCAGCAGCTATCTCAGCCGCTCCTACGAGCAGTTCTTC

v_call: TRBV6-1
j_call: TRBJ2-1
cdr3_length: 16
d_call: .
clone_size: .
cdr3_aa: CASSEAGRELPNEQFF
cdr3_nt: TGTGCCAGCAGTGAAGCCGGGCGGGAACTACCAAATGAGCAGTTCTTC

v_call: TRBV4-2
j_call: TRBJ1-2
cdr3_length: 15
d_call: .
clone_size: .
cdr3_aa: CASSQESGALDGYTF
cdr3_nt: TGTGCCAGCAGCCAAGAATCTGGGGCGCTTGATGGCTACACCTTC

v_call: TRBV7-2
j_call: TRBJ2-1
cdr3_length: 14
d_call: .
clone_size: many
cdr3_aa: CASSTRYSLDEQFF
cdr3_nt: TGTGCCAGCAGCACGCGTTATAGCCTAGATGAGCAGTTCTTC